This T cell receptor (beta chain) derives from a study of CD8 T cells in Susac syndrome. Random-hexamer reverse transcription was applied to about 0.5 to 1 ug RNA. TCRdb re-called the immunoSEQ multiplex PCR reads through MiXCR, storing one row per CDR3 protein. This sample carries roughly 200,000 distinct CDR3 sequences, 85% to 95% of them seen once, and the ten largest clones take approximately 0.1%. Germline CDR1 MDHEN, CDR2 SYDVKM. The CDR3 runs 14 residues. The ends were cut back, 6 bases at V and 7 bases at J, with 19 bases in the middle. As controls, healthy donors matched for age and sex were used. The authors negatively isolated CD8+ and CD4+ T cells and FACS-enriched TEMRA cells.

The rearrangement uses TRBV28 and TRBJ2-7, with TRBD2 as a possible D gene (6 bases). Sequencing used CD4+ T cells from PBMCs. The sequence derives from a human donor in good health. CDR3 sequence reads: CASSSLGRLLEQYV. In nucleotides, the CDR3 is TGTGCCAGCAGCTCCTTGGGGAGGCTACTTGAGCAGTACGTC.